This T cell receptor beta chain originates from a study of control samples from healthy donors and cancer patients. The assay was immunoSEQ multiplex PCR, and TCRdb's table has in-frame clones only and misses some. The repertoire consists of under 150,000 clones, with roughly 90% occurring once and the leading ten covering approximately 11%. V gave up 7 bases and J gave up 1 base, with 11 bases separating them. Per the germline V gene, CDR1 is SGHVS and CDR2 is FQNEAQ. This CDR3 is built from 13 residues. The sequence was obtained from a man aged 30-40 years in good health. The genes are TRBV7-8 and TRBJ2-7; the D is unclear. The sample was blood. As DNA, the CDR3 is TGTGCCAGCACACTACTGATTTCCTACGAGCAGTACTTC. Protein product: CASTLLISYEQYF.